This T cell receptor (beta chain) is drawn from a study of PD-1 blockade in classical Hodgkin lymphoma. Study-wide findings and caveats: Compared with baseline, CD4+ but not CD8+ TCR diversity had risen significantly by C4D1. Lower baseline TCR diversity marked trial partial responders and progressors.

The method was immunoSEQ multiplex PCR; TCRdb's version includes in-frame clones alone and lacks a portion of them. The table shows around 28,000 clones, with around 80% occurring only once. On this clone: The antigen remains unidentified.

Indicated time point: cycle 4 day 1 (C4D1), after 6 weeks of nivolumab. No patient escaped relapse after autologous stem cell transplantation, and brentuximab vedotin exposure varied. Thawed PBMCs yielded CD4+ T cells through magnetic negative selection. Classification of best responses gave complete response, partial response or progressive disease. Trimming took 6 bases from V and 2 from J; bases not matched to a gene: 20. The CDR3 has 19 amino acids. Germline assignment: CDR1 GTSNPN and CDR2 SVGIG (reference sequence). Source: CD4+ T cells from blood, taken before the fourth cycle of nivolumab. This chain connects TRBV30 to TRBJ2-3; 10 bases align to TRBD2. The TCR was taken from a human donor with classical Hodgkin lymphoma. CDR3 sequence: CACQKLAGWFATDTDTQYF. CDR3 nucleotide sequence: TGTGCCTGCCAGAAACTAGCGGGGTGGTTCGCGACTGACACAGATACGCAGTATTTT.